What follows are 22 T cell receptor beta chains derived from one specimen sequenced in a study of T cell responses to AZD1222 COVID-19 vaccine. Profiled with immunoSEQ multiplex PCR; TCRdb holds only in-frame clones, not every one. The sample has about 140,000 clones; more than 85% are singletons. Sample: peripheral blood, taken on day 0 of MenACWY control vaccination. The source of these receptors is an adult in good health.

The CDR3, as DNA: TGTGCCTGGAACCGGGATTCAGTCAGCAGTGAGCAGTTCTTC. Amino acids: CAWNRDSVSSEQFF. The V gene is TRBV30, the J gene TRBJ2-1, with D perhaps TRBD2 (5 bases). V was pared by 4 bases and J by 9 bases, with 19 bases between. Germline CDR1 GTSNPN, CDR2 SVGIG (reference sequence). CDR3 length: 14 residues.

This chain uses TRBV6-5 with TRBJ1-1; 8 bases are a match to TRBD1. Per germline, CDR1 MNHEY and CDR2 SVGAGI. Unmatched junction bases numbered 6, after V lost 2 bases and J lost 4 bases. The CDR3 sequence is 15 residues long. DNA of the CDR3: TGTGCCAGCAGTTACGACAGGGGCGGTGGCACTGAAGCTTTCTTT. Protein: CASSYDRGGGTEAFF.

The chain recombines TRBV19 with TRBJ1-5; D not certain. The CDR3 loop spans 14 amino acids. V lost 9 bases and J 0 bases, leaving 12 bases between the germline ends. In germline, CDR1 is LNHDA, CDR2 SQIVND (reference sequence). The CDR3 spells CASHRQYSNQPQHF. CDR3 in DNA: TGTGCCAGCCATAGGCAATATAGCAATCAGCCCCAGCATTTT.

This clone appeared once. The chain links TRBV28 to TRBJ1-4; 8 bases agree with TRBD1. This CDR3 has 16 residues. The germline gives CDR1 MDHEN, CDR2 SYDVKM. V was clipped by 6 bases and J by 4 bases; unmatched bases: 10. This CDR3 reads CASRAALGQVNEKLFF. DNA for the CDR3: TGTGCCAGCAGGGCGGCGCTGGGACAGGTTAATGAAAAACTGTTTTTT.

V is TRBV2 and J is TRBJ1-2; possibly TRBD1 for D (6 bases). V lost 8 bases, J lost 2 bases, and 18 bases lay in between. Germline loops: CDR1 SNHLY, CDR2 FYNNEI. The CDR3 has 15 amino acids. In DNA, the CDR3 is TGTGCCAGCTCCCGGCCCTACAGGGCGAACTATGGCTACACCTTC. It yields the protein CASSRPYRANYGYTF.

A single count supports this clone. The rearrangement uses TRBV19 and TRBJ1-5; 10 bases line up with TRBD1. With 3 bases clipped from V and 4 bases from J, the junction kept 6 bases outside the gene matches. Germline lookup yields CDR1 LNHDA and CDR2 SQIVND (reference sequence). The CDR3 totals 16 residues. Written as DNA, the CDR3 is TGTGCCAGTAGTATCCGACAGGGGGCAGTGAATCAGCCCCAGCATTTT. It encodes CASSIRQGAVNQPQHF.

The rearrangement links TRBV19 to TRBJ1-5; a weak D match, TRBD1 (5 bases). V shed 5 bases and J shed 0 bases, with 14 bases lying between them. The germline V gene encodes CDR1 LNHDA and CDR2 SQIVND (reference sequence). The CDR3 loop spans 16 amino acids. CDR3 residues: CASSLPRQSSNQPQHF. The CDR3 DNA reads TGTGCCAGTAGTCTACCACGACAGAGTAGCAATCAGCCCCAGCATTTT.

The chain has TRBV12-3 or TRBV12-4 and TRBJ1-1, with D unresolved. The V end lost 6 bases, the J end lost 5 bases, and 13 bases lay between the germline ends. The CDR3 consists of 13 residues. DNA of the CDR3: TGTGCCAGCAGCGGAGCCCTGGGGACTGAAGCTTTCTTT. As protein: CASSGALGTEAFF.

The rearrangement joins TRBV2 to TRBJ2-1; D is possibly TRBD1 (5 bases). Trimming removed 3 bases from V and 7 bases from J, with 10 bases in between. The CDR3 sequence is 13 residues long. Germline assignment: CDR1 SNHLY and CDR2 FYNNEI. The CDR3, as DNA: TGTGCCAGCAGTGAGGCACAGGCAAATGAGCAGTTCTTC. Translating gives CASSEAQANEQFF.

The chain recombines TRBV4-1 with TRBJ1-2; D gene uncertain. The CDR3 extends over 14 amino acids. Germline V lookup: CDR1 MGHRA, CDR2 YSYEKL. V gave up 0 bases and J gave up 3 bases, with 8 bases separating them. The CDR3 nucleotides read TGCGCCAGCAGCCAAGATAAGAGGGACTATGGCTACACCTTC. The encoded protein is CASSQDKRDYGYTF.

This clone showed up just a few times. Other nucleotide sequences in the sample specify the same CDR3. V is TRBV7-2 and J is TRBJ1-2; no firm D call. Germline-derived CDR1 and CDR2 are SGHTA and FQGNSA. The CDR3 has 12 residues. Trimming removed 1 base at V and 7 bases at J, with 7 bases between. CDR3 bases: TGTGCCAGCAGCTTAGGACCCGGTGGCTACACCTTC. Amino acids: CASSLGPGGYTF.

This clone has more than one count but fewer than ten. This chain joins TRBV10-1 and TRBJ1-1; 8 positions match TRBD1. Germline loops: CDR1 WNHNN, CDR2 SYGVQD (reference sequence). With V trimmed by 6 bases and J by 4 bases, 4 bases remained unmatched. The CDR3 has 13 amino acids. CDR3 in DNA: TGCGCCAGCAGAGCAACAGGGGGCACTGAAGCTTTCTTT. It yields the protein CASRATGGTEAFF.

The chain recombines TRBV5-6 with TRBJ1-5; a possible D gene is TRBD1 (5 bases). Germline CDR1 and CDR2: SGHDT and YYEEEE. V lost 0 bases and J lost 2, with 12 bases in between. CDR3 size: 16 residues. DNA for the CDR3: TGTGCCAGCAGCTTGGGGCTCAGGGATGGCAATCAGCCCCAGCATTTT. Protein: CASSLGLRDGNQPQHF.

In its sample, this clone was seen once. This chain joins TRBV12-3 or TRBV12-4 and TRBJ1-2, with D possibly TRBD1 on 5 matching bases. The CDR3 runs 13 residues. V lost 10 bases, J lost 5 bases, and 17 bases lay in between. The CDR3 nucleotides are TGTGCCACCAGGGAGCTAATGCGGTATGGCTACACCTTC. It is translated as CATRELMRYGYTF.

The CDR3 DNA sequence: TGTGCCAGCAGCCCCGTAGACAGGATATTTGAAAAACTGTTTTTT. Translation gives CASSPVDRIFEKLFF. The chain has TRBV5-5 and TRBJ1-4; a possible D gene is TRBD1 (6 bases). Germline assignment: CDR1 SGHKS and CDR2 YYEKEE (reference sequence). The CDR3 consists of 15 residues. V lost 4 bases, J lost 7 bases, and 17 bases lay in between. Based on the CDR3 plus reference TRBV5-5 and TRBJ1-4, the full variable domain is DAGVTQSPTHLIKTRGQQVTLRCSPISGHKSVSWYQQVLGQGPQFIFQYYEKEERGRGNFPDRFSARQFPNYSSELNVNALLLGDSALYLCASSPVDRIFEKLFFGSGTQLSVL.

The CDR3 protein is CASSRLRQSFNQPQHF. The CDR3 coding sequence is TGTGCCAGCAGTCGTTTACGACAGTCGTTCAATCAGCCCCAGCATTTT. V usage is TRBV6-2 or TRBV6-3 and J usage is TRBJ1-5; tentatively, D is TRBD1 (5 bases). V was pared by 5 bases and J by 3 bases, with 17 bases between. The CDR3 runs 16 residues. In germline, CDR1 is MNHEY, CDR2 SVGEGT.

The V call is TRBV7-2, the J call TRBJ1-2; 7 bases are a match to TRBD1. In germline, CDR1 is SGHTA, CDR2 FQGNSA. The CDR3 has 15 amino acids. The V segment lost 1 base and the J segment 3 bases; nucleotides outside the gene matches: 5. The CDR3 bases are TGTGCCAGCAGCTTAGTGACAGGGCCTTACTATGGCTACACCTTC. Translating gives CASSLVTGPYYGYTF.

J is TRBJ1-4 and V is TRBV27; 8 bases are a match to TRBD1. The V gene's germline CDR1 is MNHEY and CDR2 SMNVEV (reference sequence). The CDR3 length is 15 residues. Unmatched junction bases numbered 6, after V lost 1 base and J lost 8 bases. The DNA for the CDR3 is TGTGCCAGCAGTTTATTACCGGACAGGGCCGAAAAACTGTTTTTT. Translating it yields CASSLLPDRAEKLFF.

This clone showed up just once. The V and J genes are TRBV5-8 and TRBJ1-6; D gene uncertain. Trimming took off 4 bases at V and 7 bases at J, with 12 bases between the two ends. The CDR3 runs 14 residues. Looked up from germline, CDR1 is SGHTS and CDR2 is YDEGEE. CDR3 residues: CASSPGLTNSPLHF. CDR3 DNA sequence: TGTGCCAGCAGCCCAGGACTGACAAATTCACCCCTCCACTTT.

A note on this clone: The junction and the germline gene differ at one end; a read error may be behind it. The gene calls are TRBV4-3 and TRBJ1-1; D unclear. The CDR3 has 13 amino acids. Germline V lookup: CDR1 LGHNA, CDR2 YSLEER. In nucleotides, the CDR3 is TGCGCCAGCAGCCACCGCAGGCCGTCTTTCTTTCTCTTT. Its protein product is CASSHRRPSFFLF.

CDR3 amino acids: CATSDAGTGGRNEQFF. CDR3 coding DNA: TGTGCCACCAGTGATGCCGGGACAGGGGGTCGGAATGAGCAGTTCTTC. V gene TRBV24-1 combines with J gene TRBJ2-1; TRBD1 matches 11 bases. The ends lost 3 bases at V and 7 bases at J; junction bases unmatched: 7. In germline, CDR1 is KGHDR, CDR2 SFDVKD. The CDR3 extends over 16 amino acids.

Only one count was recorded for this clone. CDR3 sequence reads: CASSVGQVPGVYSPLHF. The CDR3 nucleotides read TGTGCCAGCAGCGTAGGCCAGGTCCCCGGCGTTTATTCACCCCTCCACTTT. This rearrangement joins TRBV9 to TRBJ1-6; no definite D call. This CDR3 is built from 17 residues. V lost 0 bases, J lost 8 bases, and 18 bases lay in between. Germline lookup yields CDR1 SGDLS and CDR2 YYNGEE.